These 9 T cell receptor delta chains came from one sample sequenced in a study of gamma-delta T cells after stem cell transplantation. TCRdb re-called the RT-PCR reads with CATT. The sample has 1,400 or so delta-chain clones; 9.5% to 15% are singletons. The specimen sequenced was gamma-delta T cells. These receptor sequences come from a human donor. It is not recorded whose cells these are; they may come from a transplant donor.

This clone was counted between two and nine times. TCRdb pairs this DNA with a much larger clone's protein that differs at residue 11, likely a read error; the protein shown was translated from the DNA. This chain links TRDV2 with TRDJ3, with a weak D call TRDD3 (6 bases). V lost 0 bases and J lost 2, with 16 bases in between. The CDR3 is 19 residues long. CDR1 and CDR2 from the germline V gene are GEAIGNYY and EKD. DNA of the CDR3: TGTGCCTGTGACACCGGGGGACACACCTCGGCCTGGGACACCCGACAGATGTTTTTC. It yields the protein CACDTGGHTSAWDTRQMFF.

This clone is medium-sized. This chain's CDR3 is CACDTIPSELGDPYTDKLIF. The CDR3 nucleotides read TGTGCCTGTGACACAATTCCCTCCGAACTGGGGGACCCGTACACCGATAAACTCATCTTT. The J gene is TRDJ1, the V gene TRDV2; 9 bases are shared with TRDD3. The CDR3 totals 20 residues. CDR1 and CDR2 (germline): GEAIGNYY, EKD. J was trimmed by 0 bases and V by 1 base; bases with no gene match: 17.

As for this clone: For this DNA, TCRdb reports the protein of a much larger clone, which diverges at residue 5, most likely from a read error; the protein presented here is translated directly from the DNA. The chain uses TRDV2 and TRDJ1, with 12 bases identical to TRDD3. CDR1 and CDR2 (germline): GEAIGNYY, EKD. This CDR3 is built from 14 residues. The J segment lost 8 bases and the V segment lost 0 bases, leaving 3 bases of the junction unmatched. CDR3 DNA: TGTGCCTGTGACACCGTACTGGGGGATACAAAACTCATCTTT. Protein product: CACDTVLGDTKLIF.

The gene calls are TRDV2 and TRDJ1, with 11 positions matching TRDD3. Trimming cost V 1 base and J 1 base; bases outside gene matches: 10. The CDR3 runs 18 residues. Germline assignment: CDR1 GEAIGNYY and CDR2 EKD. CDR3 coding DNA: TGTGCCTGTGACACGGCGGGGCTGGGGGATACATCCACCGATAAACTCATCTTT. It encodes CACDTAGLGDTSTDKLIF.

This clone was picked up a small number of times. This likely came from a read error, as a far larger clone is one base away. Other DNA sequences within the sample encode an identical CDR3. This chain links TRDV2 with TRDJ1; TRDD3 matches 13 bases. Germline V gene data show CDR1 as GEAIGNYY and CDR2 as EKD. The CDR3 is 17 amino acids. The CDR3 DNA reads TGTGCCTGTGACACCTTACTGGGGGATACGAGGACCGATAAACTCATCTTC. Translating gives CACDTLLGDTRTDKLIF.

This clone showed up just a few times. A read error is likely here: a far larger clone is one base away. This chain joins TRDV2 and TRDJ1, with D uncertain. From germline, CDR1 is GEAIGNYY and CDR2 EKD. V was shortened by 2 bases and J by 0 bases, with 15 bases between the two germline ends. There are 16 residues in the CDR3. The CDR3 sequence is CACDIVEAPYTDKLIF. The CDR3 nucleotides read TGTGCCTGTGACATCGTAGAGGCCCCTTACACCGATAAACTCATCTTT.

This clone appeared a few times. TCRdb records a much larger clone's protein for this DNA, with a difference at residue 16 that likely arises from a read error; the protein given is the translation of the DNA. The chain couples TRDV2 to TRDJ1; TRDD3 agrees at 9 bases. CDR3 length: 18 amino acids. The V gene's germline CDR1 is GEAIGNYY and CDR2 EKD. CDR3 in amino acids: CACDTILAGGSITDKPIF. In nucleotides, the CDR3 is TGTGCCTGTGACACTATTCTAGCTGGGGGATCGATCACCGATAAACCCATCTTT.

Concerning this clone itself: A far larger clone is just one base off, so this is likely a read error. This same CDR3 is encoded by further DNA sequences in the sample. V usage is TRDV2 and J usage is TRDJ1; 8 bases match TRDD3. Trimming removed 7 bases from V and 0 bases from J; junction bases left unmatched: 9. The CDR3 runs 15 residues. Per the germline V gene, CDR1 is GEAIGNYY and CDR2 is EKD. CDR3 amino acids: CACDPLGVHTDKLIF. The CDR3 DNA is TGTGCCTGCGATCCACTGGGGGTTCACACCGATAAACTCATCTTT.

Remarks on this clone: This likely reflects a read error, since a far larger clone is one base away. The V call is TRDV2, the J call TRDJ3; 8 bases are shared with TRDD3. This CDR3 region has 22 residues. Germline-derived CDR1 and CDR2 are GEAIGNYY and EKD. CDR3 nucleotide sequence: TGTGCCTGTGACACCGGGGATTTACTGGGGGCTGCGAGCTCCTGGGACACCCGAAAGATGTTTTTC. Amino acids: CACDTGDLLGAASSWDTRKMFF.